One T cell receptor (beta chain) is described in this entry. At one of its ends the junction is not consistent with the germline gene, which may arise from a read error. The record originates from a study of tumor and adjacent non-tumor tissue in lung cancer. The overall study: Patients were aged about 30 to 85, about 10 men and about five women, stage I to III.

This sample's RNA came from whole unsorted tissue. Three rounds of nested PCR, following a modified ARM-PCR protocol, produced the TCRbeta library. Each CDR3 protein is one row after TCRdb ran MiXCR on the multiplex PCR reads. The sample yields tens of thousands of distinct CDR3 sequences, 60% seen once. Germline V gene lookup returns CDR1 SNHLY and CDR2 FYNNEI. The CDR3 spans 13 residues. The sequenced material came from lung tumor tissue. The genes are TRBV2 and TRBJ1-6, with no clear D. The origin of this receptor is a man aged 50 to 60 with non-small cell lung cancer. CDR3 loop: CATSGEVNSLLHF. In DNA form, the CDR3 reads TGTGCCACCTCCGGGGAAGTAAATTCACTCCTCCACTTT. The whole variable domain, filled in from reference TRBV2 and TRBJ1-6, reads EPEVTQTPSHQVTQMGQEVILRCVPISNHLYFYWYRQILGQKVEFLVSFYNNEISEKSEIFDDQFSVERPDGSNFTLKIRSTKLEDSAMYFCATSGEVNSLLHFGNGTRLTVT.